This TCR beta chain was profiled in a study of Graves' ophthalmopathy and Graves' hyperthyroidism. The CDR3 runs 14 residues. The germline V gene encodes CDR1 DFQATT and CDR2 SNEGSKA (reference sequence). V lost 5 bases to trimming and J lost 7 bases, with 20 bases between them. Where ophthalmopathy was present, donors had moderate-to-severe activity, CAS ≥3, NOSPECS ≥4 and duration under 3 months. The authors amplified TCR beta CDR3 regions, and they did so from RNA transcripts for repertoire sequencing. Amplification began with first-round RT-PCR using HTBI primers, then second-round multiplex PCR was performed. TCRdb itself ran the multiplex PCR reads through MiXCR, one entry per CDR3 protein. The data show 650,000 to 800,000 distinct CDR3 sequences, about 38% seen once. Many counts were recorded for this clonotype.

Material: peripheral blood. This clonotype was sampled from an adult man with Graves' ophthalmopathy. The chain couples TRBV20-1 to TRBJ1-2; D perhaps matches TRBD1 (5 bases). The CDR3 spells CSAARQGDGSGYTF. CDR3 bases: TGCAGTGCTGCGCGTCAGGGAGATGGCTCTGGCTACACCTTC.